The 13 T cell receptor beta chains below were found in one sample sequenced in a study of T-cell memory formation after mild COVID-19. TCRdb redid the calling of the 5' RACE reads with MiXCR, one entry per CDR3 protein. The profile shows 250,000 or so distinct CDR3 sequences, 18% of them singletons. The sequenced sample consisted of PBMCs or a T cell subset sorted from them (not recorded which). Source of these receptors: a man aged 18 to 29 who had mild COVID-19 (a few samples of this study predate the infection). Cell type and time point are not known.

The V call is TRBV3-1, the J call TRBJ2-4; D gene ambiguous. Germline V gene sequence: CDR1 LGHDT, CDR2 YNNKEL (reference sequence). The CDR3 has 11 amino acids. Deletions cut 1 base from V and 13 bases from J, with 8 bases between. The CDR3 here is CASSQGLPQYF. As DNA, the CDR3 is TGTGCCAGCAGCCAAGGGTTGCCGCAGTACTTC.

This clonotype was observed many times. This chain connects TRBV12-3 or TRBV12-4 to TRBJ2-5; 11 bases line up with TRBD1. V lost 4 bases and J lost 5; bases outside the gene matches: 3. The CDR3 is made up of 14 amino acids. This CDR3 reads CASSSDRGPETQYF. CDR3 DNA: TGTGCCAGCAGTTCGGACAGGGGGCCGGAGACCCAGTACTTC.

This clonotype came up a few times. The chain carries TRBV11-1 and TRBJ1-3; tentative D call: TRBD1 (5 bases). CDR1 is SGHAT and CDR2 is FQDESV in the germline V gene (reference sequence). The V end was cut by 5 bases, the J end by 0 bases, with 14 bases between. There are 16 residues in the CDR3. CDR3 bases: TGTGCCAGCAGCCAGGACACCTCCCCCTCTGGAAACACCATATATTTT. Translating gives CASSQDTSPSGNTIYF.

The chain couples TRBV28 to TRBJ2-1, with a possible D match to TRBD2 (5 bases). The V gene lost 0 bases and the J gene lost 8 bases, with 14 bases spanning the gap. Germline CDR1 is MDHEN and CDR2 is SYDVKM. This CDR3 comprises 15 residues. This chain's CDR3 is CASSLWSGIMDEQFF. The CDR3 DNA sequence: TGTGCCAGCAGTTTATGGTCGGGGATTATGGATGAGCAGTTCTTC.

In this sample, this clonotype turned up many times. The V and J genes are TRBV12-3 or TRBV12-4 and TRBJ2-1; maybe TRBD2 (7 bases). The CDR3 runs 17 residues. The V end was cut by 7 bases, the J end by 7 bases, with 26 bases between. CDR3 amino acids: CASTSTVAGGAGNEQFF. CDR3 coding DNA: TGTGCCAGCACCAGCACCGTAGCTGGGGGGGCCGGGAATGAGCAGTTCTTC.

V is TRBV6-6 and J is TRBJ2-5; D is tentatively TRBD1 or TRBD2 (6 bases each). V shed 2 bases and J shed 5 bases, with 12 bases lying between them. The CDR3 spans 14 residues. Germline CDR1 MNHNY, CDR2 SVGAGI (reference sequence). For the CDR3, the DNA is TGTGCCAGCAGTTACGACGGGGGCCGGGAGACCCAGTACTTC. This translates into CASSYDGGRETQYF.

This chain joins TRBV24-1 and TRBJ1-5, with TRBD1 as a possible D gene (6 bases). Trimming cost V 3 bases and J 2 bases, with 16 bases left between them. CDR3 size: 17 residues. Germline V gene data show CDR1 as KGHDR and CDR2 as SFDVKD. Written as DNA, the CDR3 is TGTGCCACCAGTGATACTCGAGCCAGGGGAGGCAATCAGCCCCAGCATTTT. This gives the protein CATSDTRARGGNQPQHF.

This clonotype was seen a few times. V gene TRBV7-2 combines with J gene TRBJ2-1, with D hard to call. Germline V gene sequence: CDR1 SGHTA, CDR2 FQGNSA. Trimming took 4 bases from V and 6 from J, leaving 10 bases between them. The CDR3 is 13 amino acids. The CDR3 nucleotides read TGTGCCAGCAGCTATCTCCGGTCCAATGAGCAGTTCTTC. Translation gives CASSYLRSNEQFF.

V usage is TRBV20-1 and J usage is TRBJ2-7; no definite D call. V gave up 3 bases and J gave up 5 bases, with 8 bases separating them. CDR3 length: 11 residues. The germline gives CDR1 DFQATT, CDR2 SNEGSKA (reference sequence). The CDR3 loop reads CSASPGHEQYV. DNA of the CDR3: TGCAGTGCTAGTCCTGGGCACGAGCAGTACGTC.

This clonotype was seen a few times. The chain is built from TRBV4-3 and TRBJ2-7, with TRBD2 matching over 9 bases. V trimming: 0 bases; J trimming: 4 bases; junction bases outside the gene matches: 4. The CDR3 sequence is 15 residues long. Germline loops: CDR1 LGHNA, CDR2 YSLEER. The CDR3 DNA follows: TGCGCCAGCAGCCAAGAGCTAGCGGGACGATACGAGCAGTACTTC. This translates into CASSQELAGRYEQYF.

This clonotype was observed a handful of times. V is TRBV7-9 and J is TRBJ2-5; TRBD1 matches 10 bases. The CDR3 totals 15 residues. The V and J ends lost 4 bases and 4 bases, in that order; junction bases with no gene match: 6. The germline CDR1 and CDR2 sequences are SEHNR and FQNEAQ (reference sequence). For the CDR3, the DNA is TGTGCCAGCAGCTCGCCGACAGGGGGCGCAGAGACCCAGTACTTC. Protein sequence: CASSSPTGGAETQYF.

The chain is built from TRBV7-6 and TRBJ2-5, with 7 bases that match TRBD1. Germline CDR1 is SGHVS and CDR2 is FNYEAQ. Germline trimming cut 0 bases from V and 7 bases from J; bases unmatched to any gene: 8. CDR3 size: 15 residues. CDR3 in amino acids: CASSLARGGAGTQYF. In DNA form, the CDR3 reads TGTGCCAGCAGCTTAGCGAGAGGGGGCGCGGGGACCCAGTACTTC.

Only a few counts were recorded for this clonotype. The chain has TRBV7-9 and TRBJ1-4; no reliable D call. The ends were cut back, 3 bases at V and 8 bases at J, with 16 bases in the middle. This CDR3 spans 15 amino acids. Germline lookup yields CDR1 SEHNR and CDR2 FQNEAQ (reference sequence). The CDR3 loop reads CASSLFSTGGEKLFF. In DNA, the CDR3 is TGTGCCAGCAGCTTGTTTTCCACTGGTGGAGAAAAACTGTTTTTT.